The 17 T cell receptor beta chains listed next were all sequenced from one sample in a study of cytomegalovirus exposure and HLA in healthy donors. Researchers ran the PCR with 60 Vbeta and 13 Jbeta primers. Assay: immunoSEQ multiplex PCR; the TCRdb copy retains only in-frame clones and omits some. The sample has about 120,000 clones, 74% seen once. Sequenced: PBMCs. The origin of the receptors is a human donor in good health.

The J gene is TRBJ2-4, the V gene TRBV25-1, with 10 positions matching TRBD1. Trimming took 2 bases from V and 10 from J; bases not matched to a gene: 5. The germline V gene encodes CDR1 MGHDK and CDR2 SYGVNS. The CDR3 has 14 residues. The CDR3 coding sequence is TGTGCCAGCAGTGAAATCCGGACAGGGGGAATTCAGTACTTC. Protein product: CASSEIRTGGIQYF. Variable domain in full (rest from reference TRBV25-1 and TRBJ2-4): EADIYQTPRYLVIGTGKKITLECSQTMGHDKMYWYQQDPGMELHLIHYSYGVNSTEKGDLSSESTVSRIRTEHFPLTLESARPSHTSQYLCASSEIRTGGIQYFGAGTRLSVL.

The chain joins TRBV6-5 to TRBJ2-5; 9 bases align to TRBD1. The CDR3 length is 13 residues. From germline, CDR1 is MNHEY and CDR2 SVGAGI. The V segment lost 6 bases and the J segment 7 bases; nucleotides outside the gene matches: 6. CDR3 sequence: CASRLRTGATQYF. DNA for the CDR3: TGTGCCAGCAGGCTCCGGACAGGGGCGACCCAGTACTTC.

V gene TRBV6-1 combines with J gene TRBJ1-5, with TRBD1 matching 7 bases. J gave up 0 bases and V 5 bases, and 4 bases lay outside the gene matches. The CDR3 consists of 15 residues. Per germline, CDR1 MNHNS and CDR2 SASEGT. In nucleotides, the CDR3 is TGTGCCAGCAGTTTCGACAGGGTTAGCAATCAGCCCCAGCATTTT. Protein: CASSFDRVSNQPQHF.

This clone came up a few times. V is TRBV19 and J is TRBJ1-2; TRBD1 matches 11 bases. Trimming took 3 bases from V and 8 from J; bases not matched to a gene: 8. Germline V gene sequence: CDR1 LNHDA, CDR2 SQIVND (reference sequence). The length of the CDR3 is 15 residues. The CDR3 coding sequence is TGTGCCAGTAGTATTTCCCCCGGGACAGGGGGAGGCTACACCTTC. Translating gives CASSISPGTGGGYTF.

The genes are TRBV10-1 and TRBJ1-1, with a possible D match to TRBD1 (6 bases). The ends were cut back, 0 bases at V and 5 bases at J, with 7 bases in the middle. Germline CDR1 is WNHNN and CDR2 is SYGVQD (reference sequence). The CDR3 loop spans 13 amino acids. The CDR3 region is CASSESGATEAFF. Written as DNA, the CDR3 is TGCGCCAGCAGTGAGTCGGGGGCAACTGAAGCTTTCTTT.

A few counts support this clone. This chain links TRBV4-3 with TRBJ2-7; a possible D gene is TRBD1 (5 bases). Trimming removed 1 base at V and 4 bases at J, with 17 bases between. CDR1 and CDR2 (germline): LGHNA, YSLEER. This CDR3 comprises 16 residues. DNA of the CDR3: TGCGCCAGCAGCCAAGCAAGGCTGGGAAGGGGATACGAGCAGTACTTC. Its protein product is CASSQARLGRGYEQYF.

This clone was picked up a small number of times. This chain uses TRBV6-5 with TRBJ1-1; D call uncertain. V dropped 5 bases and J dropped 0 bases, with 7 bases sitting between them. Germline V gives CDR1 MNHEY, CDR2 SVGAGI. This CDR3 has 13 residues. CDR3 nucleotides: TGTGCCAGCAGTATCGGGATGAACACTGAAGCTTTCTTT. It yields the protein CASSIGMNTEAFF.

The rearrangement links TRBV11-2 to TRBJ1-4; the match to TRBD1 covers 8 bases. With V trimmed by 2 bases and J by 4 bases, 3 bases remained unmatched. The CDR3 contains 15 residues. Germline CDR1 is SGHAT and CDR2 is FQNNGV. The CDR3, as DNA: TGTGCCAGCAGCTTACAGGGGGCCCATAATGAAAAACTGTTTTTT. This encodes CASSLQGAHNEKLFF.

The chain uses TRBV11-2 and TRBJ2-5; D ambiguous. The germline V gene encodes CDR1 SGHAT and CDR2 FQNNGV. The V end was cut by 1 base, the J end by 0 bases, with 9 bases between. The CDR3 runs 15 residues. CDR3 sequence (DNA): TGTGCCAGCAGCTTAGGTAGTTTCAACCAAGAGACCCAGTACTTC. It translates to CASSLGSFNQETQYF.

In DNA form, the CDR3 reads TGTGCCAGCAGTGATCTAGTCGAGAAACTGTTTTTT. Translating gives CASSDLVEKLFF. The chain has TRBV6-5 and TRBJ1-4; D remains unclear. V lost 5 bases, J lost 11 bases, and 12 bases lay in between. Germline V gene lookup returns CDR1 MNHEY and CDR2 SVGAGI. The CDR3 is 12 residues long.

The CDR3 spells CASMGQGPYGYTF. The CDR3 DNA reads as TGTGCCAGCATGGGACAGGGTCCCTATGGCTACACCTTC. This rearrangement joins TRBV2 to TRBJ1-2; 9 bases map to TRBD1. This CDR3 has 13 residues. V lost 7 bases to trimming and J lost 4 bases; unmatched junction nucleotides: 4. Germline lookup yields CDR1 SNHLY and CDR2 FYNNEI.

The V call is TRBV4-3, the J call TRBJ1-4; D might be TRBD1 (5 bases). The V end lost 4 bases, the J end lost 6 bases, and 15 bases lay between the germline ends. Germline assignment: CDR1 LGHNA and CDR2 YSLEER. The CDR3 is 15 residues long. The CDR3 coding sequence is TGCGCCAGCAGCCCGGGTGGGGCTTCCCATGAAAAACTGTTTTTT. This translates into CASSPGGASHEKLFF.

The rearrangement links TRBV30 to TRBJ2-3; perhaps TRBD2 as D (5 bases). The germline V and J ends were trimmed by 5 bases and 8 bases, with 8 bases remaining between them. Germline lookup yields CDR1 GTSNPN and CDR2 SVGIG (reference sequence). CDR3 length: 10 amino acids. CDR3 nucleotides: TGTGCCTGGGTAGGAGGTACGCAGTATTTT. Amino acids: CAWVGGTQYF.

The chain employs TRBV5-1 and TRBJ2-3, with 12 bases fitting TRBD2. Trimming removed 4 bases from V and 2 bases from J; junction bases left unmatched: 5. Germline V gene data show CDR1 as SGHRS and CDR2 as YFSETQ. This CDR3 region has 16 residues. This CDR3 is CASSLRLAGATDTQYF. The CDR3 DNA reads TGCGCCAGCAGCCTGCGACTAGCGGGGGCCACAGATACGCAGTATTTT.

The V and J genes are TRBV6-5 and TRBJ1-1; TRBD1 matches at 7 bases. The CDR3 extends over 16 amino acids. Germline lookup yields CDR1 MNHEY and CDR2 SVGAGI. J lost 0 bases, V lost 0 bases, and 4 bases had no gene match. CDR3 nucleotide sequence: TGTGCCAGCAGTTACTCCCGGGACAGTTTGAACACTGAAGCTTTCTTT. Amino acid sequence: CASSYSRDSLNTEAFF.

This chain uses TRBV28 with TRBJ1-3, with 8 positions matching TRBD1. The germline V gene encodes CDR1 MDHEN and CDR2 SYDVKM. V lost 7 bases and J lost 0; bases outside the gene matches: 8. This CDR3 is 16 amino acids long. The CDR3 loop reads CASTMGGQVSGNTIYF. The CDR3 nucleotides read TGTGCCAGCACAATGGGGGGACAGGTCTCTGGAAACACCATATATTTT.

Turning to this clone: The DNA is left out, because the CDR3 cannot be placed on it with certainty; the CDR3 is given as TCRdb lists it. This chain connects TRBV2 to TRBJ1-1; TRBD1, the D gene given by the table, was not confirmed from the DNA. The CDR3 sequence runs 12 residues, both termini included. CDR1 and CDR2 from the germline V gene are SNHLY and FYNNEI. CDR3 sequence reads: CASSTSTGEAFF.